This TCR beta chain was recorded in a study of Ad26.COV2.S vaccination and SARS-CoV-2 variants (dated by TCRdb to the early 2020s). Background for the entire study: Donors in the vaccine arm were drawn from COV1001, a phase I-IIa trial of Ad26.COV2.S in healthy adults that was multicentre, randomized, double-blind and placebo-controlled. The TCR-sequenced set comprised about 32 samples: approximately 20 Ad26.COV2.S vaccine recipients, 5 placebo recipients and 8 SARS-CoV-2 convalescent individuals. Investigators remained blinded to trial group allocation during experiments and outcome assessment. Trial participants were randomized into five groups of five, in which low-dose or high-dose Ad26.COV2.S was given once or twice, or placebo was given on both occasions. Ad26.COV2.S was administered intramuscularly at a dose of 5x10^10 or 1x10^11 viral particles, either as one shot or as two shots given 56 days apart. TCRbeta repertoire sequencing was used to assess the specificity and breadth of SARS-CoV-2-reactive T cell receptors after Ad26.COV2.S vaccination.

The cysteine opens and the phenylalanine closes a CDR3 of 15 amino acids. The CDR3 DNA has 45 bases and is translated from base 1. V was cut back by 2 bases and J by 1 base, leaving a gap of 11 bases between them. Sequences ENHRY (CDR1) and SYGVKD (CDR2) are obtained from the germline V gene. This clone showed up just once. What antigen it recognizes has not been identified. Base qualities are not at hand, and no much larger clone is one base apart. Reading the label with the study, this specimen's treatment or condition is: over 15 received Ad26.COV2.S at low or high dose, single or two shots; several received placebo; per-sample allocation not given. Repertoires of vaccine and placebo recipients were sequenced from samples collected on day 63 after the first injection. Cohort 1b enrolled 20 to 30 adults aged 18-55 years at a single site in Boston, USA, between 29 July and 7 August 2020. Ad26.COV2.S consisted of a replication-incompetent adenovirus type 26 vector by which a prefusion-stabilized SARS-CoV-2 spike protein from the original Wuhan strain was expressed.

The research as a whole found: Comparable non-spike TCR breadth was observed between vaccine and placebo recipients, consistent with only spike being contained in the vaccine. The study was not powered to compare responses between vaccine doses or regimens. It was noted by the authors that total T cell responses may have been underestimated by the TCR breadth and depth analyses. Ad26.COV2.S recipients had higher spike-specific TCR breadth than placebo recipients (P = 0.0014). After vaccination, spike-specific CD8+ and CD4+ T cell responses were reported to show substantial breadth.

The immunoSEQ Assay was the method used to sequence TCRbeta CDR3 regions. After extraction, genomic DNA underwent amplification by bias-controlled multiplex PCR, followed by high-throughput sequencing. As for the original processing: To quantify the absolute abundance of every unique TCRbeta CDR3 region, sequences were collapsed and filtered. Usable DNA was measured by amplifying reference genes present in all nucleated cells, and TCRbeta template counts were normalized to that usable DNA to estimate T cell fraction. Repertoire TCRs were annotated as SARS-CoV-2-specific by exact matching of V gene, CDR3 amino acid sequence and J gene to a known reactive TCR set. The reference SARS-CoV-2 TCR set was obtained from MIRA and was filtered for enrichment in COVID-19-positive ImmuneCODE repertoires, whereby public or cross-reactive TCRs were removed. Using the MIRA antigens, annotated TCRs were further analysed by specific ORF or by position within an ORF. Depth was the summed frequency of annotated unique rearrangements, while breadth was defined as annotated unique rearrangements over total unique productive rearrangements. Two-sided Wilcoxon rank-sum tests were used to compare TCR breadth between groups. The table was pulled from immuneACCESS by TCRdb, which kept in-frame rearrangements only. Such tables lose some clones; where checked, under half of the loss comes from unresolved V genes, and the rest has no known cause. V and J calls and clone size are as listed in that table; D and trimming were resolved from the DNA. For this sample the table gives hundreds of thousands of clones, of which roughly nine tenths were detected only once. Of the sample, 6.4% is held by the ten largest clones.

The chain is encoded by TRBV10-3 joined to TRBJ1-1; the D gene assignment is ambiguous. This clonotype was obtained from a person between 18 and 65 years old who received the Ad26.COV2.S COVID-19 vaccine or a placebo. This material consisted of peripheral blood, taken in a trial of Ad26.COV2.S vaccine versus placebo. The base sequence is TGTGCCATCAGTGAGGACGCCCCGGGGAACACTGAAGCTTTCTTT. This translates into CAISEDAPGNTEAFF.